This T cell receptor (beta chain) was identified in a study of neurological immune-mediated disorders. Study-wide points: No CDR3 amino acid sequences were shared by expanded clones across subjects, suggesting private repertoires in all groups. The most TCR clonal expansion was seen in HTLV-1-associated myelopathy, whereas the least was seen in multiple sclerosis, below the level in healthy controls.

There are many counts of this clonotype. Its antigen remains unidentified. The cDNA was generated by 5'RACE with 10-nucleotide random UMIs. Each CDR3 protein gets one entry after TCRdb re-called the 5' RACE reads with MiXCR. The table lists some 27,000 distinct CDR3 sequences, around 25% of them singletons, with 25% to 30% in the top ten. There were 850,000 to 1,000,000 CD4+ or CD8+ T cells used in the sorted libraries. The CDR3 sequence is 15 residues long. V gave up 1 base and J gave up 4 bases, with 14 bases separating them. The germline V gene encodes CDR1 SGHRS and CDR2 YFSETQ. The TCR comes from a man aged 45 to 65 with HTLV-1-associated myelopathy (HAM/TSP). Sequencing was done on a sample of CD4+ T cells from blood. J is TRBJ2-5 and V is TRBV5-1, with D unclear. In nucleotides, the CDR3 is TGCGCCAGCAGCTTGCTTTCCCAGGTGGCAGAGACCCAGTACTTC. Its translation: CASSLLSQVAETQYF.